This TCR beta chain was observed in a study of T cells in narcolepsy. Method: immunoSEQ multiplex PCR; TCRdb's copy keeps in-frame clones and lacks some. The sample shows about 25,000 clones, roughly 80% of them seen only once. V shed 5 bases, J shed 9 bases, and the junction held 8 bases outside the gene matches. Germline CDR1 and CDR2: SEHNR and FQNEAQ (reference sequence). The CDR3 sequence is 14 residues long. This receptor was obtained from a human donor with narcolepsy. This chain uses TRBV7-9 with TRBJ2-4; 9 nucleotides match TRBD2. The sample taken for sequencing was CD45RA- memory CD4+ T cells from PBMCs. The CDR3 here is CASSPQAGGSIQYF. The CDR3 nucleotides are TGTGCCAGCAGCCCGCAAGCGGGAGGAAGCATTCAGTACTTC.